This T cell receptor beta chain emerged from a study of T cell repertoires in cytomegalovirus infection. Study information: Both a matching HLA type and CMV infection were indicated by public TCR beta signatures. Study-wide points: CMV carriers having the relevant HLA were flagged by cumulative public TCR beta family frequency. HLA-C-restricted, CMV-specific TCR beta clonotypes were dominant ex vivo.

In TCRdb, the reads were re-called with MiXCR into one record per CDR3 protein. The sample holds roughly 310,000 distinct CDR3 sequences, roughly 16% seen once. After removal of 3 bases from V and 4 bases from J, the junction contained 9 bases not matched to a gene. The CDR3 sequence is 15 residues long. Germline V gene sequence: CDR1 MNHEY, CDR2 SVGAGI. This clonotype showed up just a few times. The target antigen is unknown. This sequence originates from a human donor in good health (CMV status not recorded). Some clones in this sample may be carry-over from other donors' samples. This sequence joins TRBV6-5 and TRBJ2-7; 7 bases fit TRBD2. The sequenced sample was PBMCs. DNA for the CDR3: TGTGCCAGCAGTTATTCCTTTCTAGCGGCATACGAGCAGTACTTC. Its protein product is CASSYSFLAAYEQYF.